The 24 T cell receptor beta chains in this list originate from one sample, sequenced in a study of cytomegalovirus exposure and HLA in healthy donors. 13 Jbeta primers and 60 Vbeta primers were used for the PCR. Profiling relied on immunoSEQ multiplex PCR, and the TCRdb table lists in-frame clones only, not all of them. The top ten clones hold approximately 3% of a sample with some 120,000 clones, 70% to 85% of them seen once. Sequencing used PBMCs. These receptors all stem from a young woman in good health and CMV-seropositive.

This chain links TRBV6-5 with TRBJ2-1; no clear D. V dropped 5 bases and J dropped 1 base, with 9 bases sitting between them. The CDR3 totals 14 residues. Germline lookup yields CDR1 MNHEY and CDR2 SVGAGI. The chain's CDR3 is CASSIAASYNEQFF. The CDR3 DNA is TGTGCCAGCAGTATTGCGGCATCCTACAATGAGCAGTTCTTC.

The rearrangement joins TRBV4-1 to TRBJ1-5, with 8 bases lining up with TRBD1. The junction had 11 bases not matched to a gene; V was cut back by 4 bases and J by 6 bases. The CDR3 covers 16 residues. CDR1 is MGHRA and CDR2 is YSYEKL in the germline V gene. The CDR3 loop reads CASSLLGQVAAQPQHF. The CDR3 nucleotides are TGCGCCAGCAGCCTCCTGGGACAGGTGGCTGCTCAGCCCCAGCATTTT.

The V and J genes are TRBV28 and TRBJ1-5, with no clear D. Germline V gives CDR1 MDHEN, CDR2 SYDVKM. This CDR3 is built from 12 residues. V lost 6 bases to trimming and J lost 7 bases, with 10 bases between them. Written as DNA, the CDR3 is TGTGCCAGCAGCTCACGAGGCCAGCCCCAGCATTTT. Translating it yields CASSSRGQPQHF.

The chain carries TRBV6-6 and TRBJ2-3; 8 nucleotides agree with TRBD2. V lost 0 bases, J lost 6 bases, and 2 bases stayed unmatched. This CDR3 has 14 amino acids. Germline V CDR1 and CDR2: MNHNY, SVGAGI (reference sequence). CDR3 in DNA: TGTGCCAGCAGTTACTCTCGGGGGGGCGATACGCAGTATTTT. It translates to CASSYSRGGDTQYF.

The chain combines TRBV20-1 with TRBJ1-1; D is possibly TRBD1 (6 bases). CDR1 is DFQATT, CDR2 SNEGSKA, per germline (reference sequence). The CDR3 runs 11 residues. The V gene lost 3 bases and the J gene lost 10 bases, with 12 bases spanning the gap. The DNA for the CDR3 is TGCAGTGCTAGTATGGCAGGGGTAGCTTTCTTT. Protein sequence: CSASMAGVAFF.

CDR3 sequence (DNA): TGTGCCAGCAGGCCGGAGGTTTTAGACAATCAGCCCCAGCATTTT. It is translated as CASRPEVLDNQPQHF. The rearrangement links TRBV6-1 to TRBJ1-5; D is unresolved. This CDR3 is built from 15 residues. V was clipped by 6 bases and J by 3 bases, with 15 bases between them. CDR1 and CDR2 from the germline V gene are MNHNS and SASEGT.

This clone was found a few times. The chain couples TRBV28 to TRBJ2-3; 14 bases line up with TRBD2. Trimming took 5 bases from V and 11 from J; bases not matched to a gene: 6. CDR3 size: 14 residues. CDR1 MDHEN and CDR2 SYDVKM come from the germline V gene. The CDR3 DNA sequence: TGTGCCAGCAGTACCGGACTAGCGGGGGGCCTGCAGTATTTT. Translation: CASSTGLAGGLQYF.

The rearrangement links TRBV5-6 to TRBJ1-5, with D uncertain. The germline V gene has CDR1 SGHDT and CDR2 YYEEEE. This CDR3 is built from 13 residues. V was clipped by 0 bases and J by 7 bases, with 8 bases between them. CDR3 coding DNA: TGTGCCAGCAGCTTGGAGCCGGGACAGCCCCAGCATTTT. It encodes CASSLEPGQPQHF.

The gene calls are TRBV5-6 and TRBJ1-3, with D possibly TRBD1 on 6 matching bases. The CDR3 loop spans 14 amino acids. V was pared by 4 bases and J by 1 base, with 9 bases between. In germline, CDR1 is SGHDT, CDR2 YYEEEE. CDR3 protein: CASSLTGSGNTIYF. DNA for the CDR3: TGTGCCAGCAGCCTCACAGGGTCTGGAAACACCATATATTTT.

In its sample, this clone was seen a few times. V is TRBV6-6 and J is TRBJ2-1; TRBD1 agrees at 9 bases. Losses at the gene ends were 4 bases for V and 8 bases for J; bases not matched to a gene: 9. In germline, CDR1 is MNHNY, CDR2 SVGAGI (reference sequence). The CDR3 is 15 amino acids. CDR3 nucleotides: TGTGCCAGCAGTTCCCCGGGACAGGGCTGGGATGAGCAGTTCTTC. Translating gives CASSSPGQGWDEQFF.

This chain connects TRBV29-1 to TRBJ1-1, with D possibly TRBD1 on 5 matching bases. The germline V gene has CDR1 SQVTM and CDR2 ANQGSEA. Trimming removed 7 bases at V and 5 bases at J, with 17 bases between. CDR3 length: 13 residues. The chain's CDR3 is CSAGAEVMTEAFF. Written as DNA, the CDR3 is TGCAGCGCTGGGGCAGAAGTGATGACTGAAGCTTTCTTT.

The chain links TRBV7-3 to TRBJ1-1; D not certain. The CDR3 covers 13 residues. Germline V gene sequence: CDR1 SGHTA, CDR2 FQGTGA. V dropped 5 bases and J dropped 3 bases, with 10 bases sitting between them. In nucleotides, the CDR3 is TGTGCCAGCAGCGTGGGAGTTTACACTGAAGCTTTCTTT. Translated, it gives CASSVGVYTEAFF.

This chain links TRBV7-2 with TRBJ2-2; D gene ambiguous. V was trimmed by 1 base and J by 10 bases, leaving 7 bases between them. This CDR3 comprises 12 residues. Germline CDR1 SGHTA, CDR2 FQGNSA. The CDR3 DNA sequence: TGTGCCAGCAGCTTAGGACTCAAGGAGCTGTTTTTT. Translated: CASSLGLKELFF.

This clone showed up just a few times. V gene TRBV27 combines with J gene TRBJ2-1; TRBD2 is a possible D gene (6 bases). The CDR3 runs to 13 residues. Germline V gene lookup returns CDR1 MNHEY and CDR2 SMNVEV (reference sequence). Trimming left V 5 bases short and J 3 bases short, with 8 bases between. CDR3 region: CASSPGGYNEQFF. CDR3 DNA sequence: TGTGCCAGCAGTCCCGGGGGCTACAATGAGCAGTTCTTC.

This clone appeared once. The chain joins TRBV13 to TRBJ2-7, with 7 bases matching TRBD1. Germline loops: CDR1 PRHDT, CDR2 FYEKMQ (reference sequence). This CDR3 comprises 15 residues. J gave up 4 bases and V 5 bases, and 11 bases lay outside the gene matches. The CDR3 region has the DNA TGTGCCAGCAGCACTTACAGGGGAGAAGGGTACGAGCAGTACTTC. Amino acid sequence: CASSTYRGEGYEQYF.

This clone was observed a few times. V usage is TRBV7-2 and J usage is TRBJ2-5; 8 bases are a match to TRBD1. The junction had 11 bases not matched to a gene; V was cut back by 1 base and J by 1 base. Looked up from germline, CDR1 is SGHTA and CDR2 is FQGNSA. The CDR3 extends over 18 amino acids. CDR3 DNA: TGTGCCAGCAGCTTAGTACGCTCGACGACAGGGGTCCAAGAGACCCAGTACTTC. The encoded protein is CASSLVRSTTGVQETQYF. The full variable domain, in which reference TRBV7-2 and TRBJ2-5 provide the parts outside the CDR3, is GAGVSQSPSNKVTEKGKDVELRCDPISGHTALYWYRQSLGQGLEFLIYFQGNSAPDKSGLPSDRFSAERTGGSVSTLTIQRTQQEDSAVYLCASSLVRSTTGVQETQYFGPGTRLLVL.

The CDR3 here is CASSLDKVEGVYNEQFF. CDR3 in DNA: TGTGCCAGCAGCTTAGATAAGGTGGAGGGAGTATACAATGAGCAGTTCTTC. The chain links TRBV11-3 to TRBJ2-1; D might be TRBD2 (6 bases). The CDR3 sequence is 17 residues long. Trimming stripped 0 bases from V and 4 bases from J, with 16 bases between. Per the germline V gene, CDR1 is SGHNT and CDR2 is YENEEA.

This clone was seen more than once but under ten times. The chain uses TRBV2 and TRBJ2-5; D uncertain. The V gene lost 8 bases and the J gene lost 0 bases, with 4 bases spanning the gap. Per germline, CDR1 SNHLY and CDR2 FYNNEI. The CDR3 is 11 residues long. CDR3 bases: TGTGCCAGCTCGTACCAAGAGACCCAGTACTTC. Its protein product is CASSYQETQYF.

This sequence joins TRBV11-2 and TRBJ2-7, with D possibly matching TRBD2 (6 bases). V lost 3 bases and J 2 bases, leaving 11 bases between the germline ends. Per germline, CDR1 SGHAT and CDR2 FQNNGV. The CDR3 consists of 14 residues. CDR3 sequence: CASSFGDSPYEQYF. The CDR3 DNA sequence: TGTGCCAGCAGCTTCGGGGACTCCCCCTACGAGCAGTACTTC.

This rearrangement joins TRBV4-1 to TRBJ2-5, with 9 bases fitting TRBD2. CDR3 length: 16 amino acids. The V and J ends lost 3 bases and 4 bases, in that order; junction bases with no gene match: 9. Germline V gives CDR1 MGHRA, CDR2 YSYEKL. The CDR3, as DNA: TGCGCCAGCAGCCACCCGGGACTAGCAGGAGGAGAGACCCAGTACTTC. Its translation is CASSHPGLAGGETQYF.

The chain is built from TRBV19 and TRBJ2-3; D perhaps matches TRBD2 (6 bases). Germline CDR1 reads LNHDA; CDR2 reads SQIVND (reference sequence). This CDR3 region has 12 residues. As DNA, the CDR3 is TGTACCTATGGGGACTTCACAGATACGCAGTATTTT. This translates into CTYGDFTDTQYF.

The V gene is TRBV29-1, the J gene TRBJ2-5, with 7 bases aligning to TRBD1. CDR3 length equals 13 residues. The germline CDR1 and CDR2 sequences are SQVTM and ANQGSEA. V shed 2 bases and J 3 bases; nucleotides not matched to a gene: 3. CDR3 DNA: TGCAGCGTTGAATTTGACAGGGAAGAGACCCAGTACTTC. Translated, it gives CSVEFDREETQYF.

The genes are TRBV9 and TRBJ2-1; 8 positions agree with TRBD2. The CDR3 contains 13 residues. Trimming took 4 bases from V and 8 from J; bases not matched to a gene: 5. CDR1 is SGDLS and CDR2 is YYNGEE in the germline V gene. CDR3 sequence: CASSRGGADEQFF. The CDR3 DNA reads as TGTGCCAGCAGCCGGGGGGGGGCCGATGAGCAGTTCTTC.

The chain links TRBV6-6 to TRBJ1-2, with 7 bases identical to TRBD1. CDR3 length: 13 residues. Trimming at V came to 5 bases and at J to 4 bases, leaving 4 bases not matched to a gene. Per germline, CDR1 MNHNY and CDR2 SVGAGI (reference sequence). CDR3 protein: CASSAGQSYGYTF. The CDR3, as DNA: TGTGCCAGCAGTGCGGGACAGAGCTATGGCTACACCTTC.